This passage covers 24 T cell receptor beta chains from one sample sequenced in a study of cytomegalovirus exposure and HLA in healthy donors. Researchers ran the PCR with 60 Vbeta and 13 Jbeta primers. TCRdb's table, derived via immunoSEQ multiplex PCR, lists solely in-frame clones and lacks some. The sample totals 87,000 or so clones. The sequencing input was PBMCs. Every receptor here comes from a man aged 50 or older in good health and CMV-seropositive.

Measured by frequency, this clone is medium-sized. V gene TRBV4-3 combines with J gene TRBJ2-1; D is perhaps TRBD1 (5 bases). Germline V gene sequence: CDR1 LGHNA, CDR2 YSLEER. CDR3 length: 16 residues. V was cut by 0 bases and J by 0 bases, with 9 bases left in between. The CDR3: CASSQDTQGSYNEQFF. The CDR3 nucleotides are TGCGCCAGCAGCCAAGACACGCAGGGCTCCTACAATGAGCAGTTCTTC.

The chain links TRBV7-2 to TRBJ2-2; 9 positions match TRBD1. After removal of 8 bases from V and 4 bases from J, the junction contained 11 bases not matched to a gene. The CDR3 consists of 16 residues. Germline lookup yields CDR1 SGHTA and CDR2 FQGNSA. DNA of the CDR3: TGTGCCAGCCGGCCTACAGGGGGCGCGGGCACCGGGGAGCTGTTTTTT. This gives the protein CASRPTGGAGTGELFF.

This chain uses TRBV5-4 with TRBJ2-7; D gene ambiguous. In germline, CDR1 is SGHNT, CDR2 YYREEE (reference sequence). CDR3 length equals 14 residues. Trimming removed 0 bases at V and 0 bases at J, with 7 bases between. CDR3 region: CASSLAGISYEQYF. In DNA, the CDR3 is TGTGCCAGCAGCTTGGCTGGCATCTCCTACGAGCAGTACTTC.

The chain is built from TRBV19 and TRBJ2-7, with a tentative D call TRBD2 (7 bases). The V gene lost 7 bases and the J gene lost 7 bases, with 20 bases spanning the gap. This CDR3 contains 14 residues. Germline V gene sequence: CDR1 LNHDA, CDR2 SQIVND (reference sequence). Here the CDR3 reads CASKGEASGGEQYF. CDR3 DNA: TGTGCCAGTAAGGGGGAGGCTAGCGGAGGGGAGCAGTACTTC.

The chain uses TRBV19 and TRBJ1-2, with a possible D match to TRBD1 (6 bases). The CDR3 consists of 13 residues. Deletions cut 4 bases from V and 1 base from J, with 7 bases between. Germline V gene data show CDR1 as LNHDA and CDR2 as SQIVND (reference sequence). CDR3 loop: CASSKQGNYGYTF. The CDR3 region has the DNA TGTGCCAGTAGTAAACAGGGTAACTATGGCTACACCTTC.

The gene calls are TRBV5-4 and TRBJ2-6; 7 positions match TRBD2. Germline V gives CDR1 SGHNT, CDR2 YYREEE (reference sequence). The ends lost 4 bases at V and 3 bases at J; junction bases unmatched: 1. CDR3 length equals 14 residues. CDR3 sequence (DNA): TGTGCCAGCAGCACGGGGGGTGGGGCCAACGTCCTGACTTTC. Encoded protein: CASSTGGGANVLTF.

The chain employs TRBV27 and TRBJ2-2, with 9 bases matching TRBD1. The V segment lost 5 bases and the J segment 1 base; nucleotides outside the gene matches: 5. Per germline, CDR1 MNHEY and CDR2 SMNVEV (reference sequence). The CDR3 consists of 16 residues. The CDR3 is CASSLYRGLNTGELFF. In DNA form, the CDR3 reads TGTGCCAGCAGTCTTTACAGGGGGCTGAACACCGGGGAGCTGTTTTTT.

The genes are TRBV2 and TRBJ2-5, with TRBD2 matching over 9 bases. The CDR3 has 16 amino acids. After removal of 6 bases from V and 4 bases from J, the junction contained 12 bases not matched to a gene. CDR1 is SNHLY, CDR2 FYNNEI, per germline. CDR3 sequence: CASRRAGGPLVETQYF. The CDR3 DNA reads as TGTGCCAGCAGGAGGGCGGGAGGGCCTCTCGTAGAGACCCAGTACTTC.

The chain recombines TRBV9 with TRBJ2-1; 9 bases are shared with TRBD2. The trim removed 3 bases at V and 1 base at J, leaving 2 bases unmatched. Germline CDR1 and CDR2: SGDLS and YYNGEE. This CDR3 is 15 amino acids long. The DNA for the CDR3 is TGTGCCAGCAGCGATAGCGGGAGTTCCTACAATGAGCAGTTCTTC. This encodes CASSDSGSSYNEQFF.

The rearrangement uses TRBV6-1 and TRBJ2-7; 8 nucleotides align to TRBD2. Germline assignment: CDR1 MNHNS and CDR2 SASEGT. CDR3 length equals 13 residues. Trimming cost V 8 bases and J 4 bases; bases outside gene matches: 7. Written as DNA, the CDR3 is TGTGCCAGCCGAGCGGGAGCCGGATACGAGCAGTACGTC. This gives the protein CASRAGAGYEQYV.

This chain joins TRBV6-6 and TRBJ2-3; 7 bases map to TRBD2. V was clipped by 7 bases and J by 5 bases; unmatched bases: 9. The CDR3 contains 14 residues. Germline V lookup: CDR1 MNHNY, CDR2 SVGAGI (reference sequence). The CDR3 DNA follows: TGTGCCAGCACCCGGACTAGTGGGCGAGATACGCAGTATTTT. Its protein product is CASTRTSGRDTQYF.

The CDR3 bases are TGTGCCAGCAGCTTGGGACAGGGTTTTAACTATGGCTACACCTTC. Encoded protein: CASSLGQGFNYGYTF. This chain joins TRBV7-2 and TRBJ1-2; TRBD1 matches 9 bases. The V and J ends lost 3 bases and 1 base, in that order; junction bases with no gene match: 3. The CDR3 runs to 15 residues. CDR1 and CDR2 (germline): SGHTA, FQGNSA. The whole variable domain, remainder taken from reference TRBV7-2 and TRBJ1-2, is GAGVSQSPSNKVTEKGKDVELRCDPISGHTALYWYRQSLGQGLEFLIYFQGNSAPDKSGLPSDRFSAERTGGSVSTLTIQRTQQEDSAVYLCASSLGQGFNYGYTFGSGTRLTVV.

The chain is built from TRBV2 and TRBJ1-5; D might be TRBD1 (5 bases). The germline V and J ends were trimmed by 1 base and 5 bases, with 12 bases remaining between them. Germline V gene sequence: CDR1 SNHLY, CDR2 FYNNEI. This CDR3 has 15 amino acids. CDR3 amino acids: CASSEDGQGDQPQHF. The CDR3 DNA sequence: TGTGCCAGCAGTGAAGACGGGCAGGGCGATCAGCCCCAGCATTTT.

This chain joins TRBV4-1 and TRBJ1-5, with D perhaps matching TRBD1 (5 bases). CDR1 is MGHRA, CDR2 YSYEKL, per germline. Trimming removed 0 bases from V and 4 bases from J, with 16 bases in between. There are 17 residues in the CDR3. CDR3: CASSQDRVRAPNQPQHF. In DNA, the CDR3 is TGCGCCAGCAGCCAAGATCGTGTCAGGGCTCCTAATCAGCCCCAGCATTTT.

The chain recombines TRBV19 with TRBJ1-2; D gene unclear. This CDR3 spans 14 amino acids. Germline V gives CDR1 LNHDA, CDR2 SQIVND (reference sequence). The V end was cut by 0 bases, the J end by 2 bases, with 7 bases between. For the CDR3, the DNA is TGTGCCAGTAGTATAGATCGAGGGAACTATGGCTACACCTTC. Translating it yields CASSIDRGNYGYTF.

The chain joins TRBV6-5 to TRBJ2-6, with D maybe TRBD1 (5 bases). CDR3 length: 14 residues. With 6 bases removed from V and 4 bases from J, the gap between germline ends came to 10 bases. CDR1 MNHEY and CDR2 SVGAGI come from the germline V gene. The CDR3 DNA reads TGTGCCAGCAGCTCGACAGCCGGGGCCAACGTCCTGACTTTC. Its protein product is CASSSTAGANVLTF.

The CDR3 DNA sequence: TGCGCCAGCAGCCAAGCCAACACCATTACCGGGGAGCTGTTTTTT. Translating gives CASSQANTITGELFF. This chain joins TRBV4-1 and TRBJ2-2, with D hard to call. Germline-derived CDR1 and CDR2 are MGHRA and YSYEKL. Trimming cost V 1 base and J 5 bases, with 11 bases left between them. The CDR3 has 15 residues.

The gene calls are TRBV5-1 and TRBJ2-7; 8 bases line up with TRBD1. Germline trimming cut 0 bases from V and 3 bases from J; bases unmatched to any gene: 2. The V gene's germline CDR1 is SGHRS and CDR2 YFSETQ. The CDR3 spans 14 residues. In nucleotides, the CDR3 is TGCGCCAGCAGCTTGGCAGGGGGCAACTACGAGCAGTACGTC. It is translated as CASSLAGGNYEQYV.

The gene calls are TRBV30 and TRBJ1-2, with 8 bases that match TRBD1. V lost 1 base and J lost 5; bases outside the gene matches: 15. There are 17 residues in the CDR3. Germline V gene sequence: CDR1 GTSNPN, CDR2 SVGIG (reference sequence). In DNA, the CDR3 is TGTGCCTGGAGTGGCCAACCAGGGGGCGCGAGGGAATATGGCTACACCTTC. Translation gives CAWSGQPGGAREYGYTF.

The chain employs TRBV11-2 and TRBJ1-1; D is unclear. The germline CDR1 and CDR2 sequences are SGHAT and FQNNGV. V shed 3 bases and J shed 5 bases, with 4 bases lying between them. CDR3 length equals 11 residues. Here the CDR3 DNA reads TGTGCCAGCAGCTTGGAGACTGAAGCTTTCTTT. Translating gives CASSLETEAFF.

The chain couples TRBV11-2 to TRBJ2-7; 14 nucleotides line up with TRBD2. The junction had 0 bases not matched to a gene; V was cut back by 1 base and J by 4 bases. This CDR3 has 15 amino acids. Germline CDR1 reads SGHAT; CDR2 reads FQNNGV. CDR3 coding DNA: TGTGCCAGCAGCTTAGGACTAGCGGGAGGGTACGAGCAGTACTTC. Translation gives CASSLGLAGGYEQYF.

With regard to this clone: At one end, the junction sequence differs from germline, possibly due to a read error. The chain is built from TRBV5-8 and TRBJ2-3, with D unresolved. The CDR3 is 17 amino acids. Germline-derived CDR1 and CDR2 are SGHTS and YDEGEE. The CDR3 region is CASSLGPRRSYTDTQYF. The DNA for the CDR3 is TGTGCCAGCAGTTTGGGCCCCCGGCGGAGTTACACAGATACGCAGTATTTT.

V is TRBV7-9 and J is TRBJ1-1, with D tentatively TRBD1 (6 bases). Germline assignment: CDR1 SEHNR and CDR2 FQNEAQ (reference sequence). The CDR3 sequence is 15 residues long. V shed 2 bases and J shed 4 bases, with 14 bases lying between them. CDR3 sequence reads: CASSLTGSVVTEAFF. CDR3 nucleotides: TGTGCCAGCAGCTTAACAGGGTCCGTGGTCACTGAAGCTTTCTTT.

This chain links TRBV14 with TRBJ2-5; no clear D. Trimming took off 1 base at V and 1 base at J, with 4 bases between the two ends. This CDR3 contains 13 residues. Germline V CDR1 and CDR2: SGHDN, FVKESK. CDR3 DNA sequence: TGTGCCAGCAGCCAAGTAATCCAAGAGACCCAGTACTTC. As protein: CASSQVIQETQYF.